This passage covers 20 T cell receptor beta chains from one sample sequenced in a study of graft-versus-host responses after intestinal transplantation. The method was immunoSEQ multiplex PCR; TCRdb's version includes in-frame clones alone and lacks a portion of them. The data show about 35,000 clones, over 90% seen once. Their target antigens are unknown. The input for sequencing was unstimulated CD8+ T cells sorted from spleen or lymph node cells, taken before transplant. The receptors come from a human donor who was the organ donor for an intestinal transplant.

The DNA of the CDR3 is TGTGCCAGCAGTTACTCCGACGGGCTAGCCTCCGAGCAGTACTTC. Translated, it gives CASSYSDGLASEQYF. This chain connects TRBV6-5 to TRBJ2-7, with a weak D call TRBD2 (5 bases). Trimming removed 0 bases from V and 6 bases from J, with 15 bases in between. The CDR3 length is 15 residues. From germline, CDR1 is MNHEY and CDR2 SVGAGI.

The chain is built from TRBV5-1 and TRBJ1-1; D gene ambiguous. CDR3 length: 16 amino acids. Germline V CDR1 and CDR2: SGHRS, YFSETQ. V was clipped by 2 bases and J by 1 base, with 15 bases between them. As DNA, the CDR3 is TGCGCCAGCAGCTTTTCGGTATACATCCCGAACACTGAAGCTTTCTTT. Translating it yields CASSFSVYIPNTEAFF.

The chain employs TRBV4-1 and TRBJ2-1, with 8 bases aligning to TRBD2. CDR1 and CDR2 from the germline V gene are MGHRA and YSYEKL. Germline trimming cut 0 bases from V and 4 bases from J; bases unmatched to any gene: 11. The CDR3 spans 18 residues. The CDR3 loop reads CASSQEPPGRAGYNEQFF. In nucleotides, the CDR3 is TGCGCCAGCAGCCAAGAACCCCCCGGGAGGGCCGGATACAATGAGCAGTTCTTC.

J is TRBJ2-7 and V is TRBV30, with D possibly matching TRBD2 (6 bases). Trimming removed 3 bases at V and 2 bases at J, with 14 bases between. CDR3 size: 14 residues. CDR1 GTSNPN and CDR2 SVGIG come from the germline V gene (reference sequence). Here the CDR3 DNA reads TGTGCCTGGAGCCATGGGGGGAGCACCTACGAGCAGTACTTC. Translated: CAWSHGGSTYEQYF.

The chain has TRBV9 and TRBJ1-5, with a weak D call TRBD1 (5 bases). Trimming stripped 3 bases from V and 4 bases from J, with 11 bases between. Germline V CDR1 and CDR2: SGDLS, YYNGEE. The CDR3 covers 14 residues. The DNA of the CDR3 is TGTGCCAGCAGCGCTGGGACGGGGAATCAGCCCCAGCATTTT. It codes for CASSAGTGNQPQHF.

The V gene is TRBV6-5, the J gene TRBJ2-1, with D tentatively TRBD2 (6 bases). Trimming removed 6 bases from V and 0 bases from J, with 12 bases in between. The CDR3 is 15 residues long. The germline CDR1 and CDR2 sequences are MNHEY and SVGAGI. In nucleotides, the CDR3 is TGTGCCAGCAGCACAATAGCGGCCTCCTACAATGAGCAGTTCTTC. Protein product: CASSTIAASYNEQFF.

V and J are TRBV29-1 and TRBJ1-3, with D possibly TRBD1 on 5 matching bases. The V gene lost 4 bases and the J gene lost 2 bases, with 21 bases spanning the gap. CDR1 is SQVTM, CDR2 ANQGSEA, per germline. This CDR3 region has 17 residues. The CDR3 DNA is TGCAGCGTTGTTGCTGCTCCAGGGCCAGGGACTGGAAACACCATATATTTT. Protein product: CSVVAAPGPGTGNTIYF.

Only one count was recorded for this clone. CDR3 bases: TGTGCCAGCAGTGCAGGTTTTGGCTCCTACAATGAGCAGTTCTTC. Encoded protein: CASSAGFGSYNEQFF. The chain carries TRBV6-1 and TRBJ2-1; the D is unclear. Germline-derived CDR1 and CDR2 are MNHNS and SASEGT. The ends were cut back, 4 bases at V and 0 bases at J, with 10 bases in the middle. The length of the CDR3 is 15 residues.

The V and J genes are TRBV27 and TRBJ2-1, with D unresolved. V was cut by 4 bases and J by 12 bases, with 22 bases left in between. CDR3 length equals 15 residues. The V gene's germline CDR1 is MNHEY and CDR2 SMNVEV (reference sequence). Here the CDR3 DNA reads TGTGCCAGCAGTTCCACGGGCTTAGGTATTGATGGGCAGTTCTTC. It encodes CASSSTGLGIDGQFF.

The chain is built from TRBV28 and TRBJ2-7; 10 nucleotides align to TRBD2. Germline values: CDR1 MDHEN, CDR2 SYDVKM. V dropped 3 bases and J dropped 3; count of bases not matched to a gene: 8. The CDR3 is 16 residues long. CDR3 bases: TGTGCCAGCAGTTTGGGTCCTAGCGGGGGATACTACGAGCAGTACTTC. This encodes CASSLGPSGGYYEQYF.

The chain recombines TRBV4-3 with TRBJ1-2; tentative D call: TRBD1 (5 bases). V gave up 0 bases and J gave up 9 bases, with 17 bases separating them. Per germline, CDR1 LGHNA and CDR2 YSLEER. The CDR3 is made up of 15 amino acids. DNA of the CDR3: TGCGCCAGCAGCCAAGATAGGGGCCAACTTATGAGCTACACCTTC. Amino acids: CASSQDRGQLMSYTF.

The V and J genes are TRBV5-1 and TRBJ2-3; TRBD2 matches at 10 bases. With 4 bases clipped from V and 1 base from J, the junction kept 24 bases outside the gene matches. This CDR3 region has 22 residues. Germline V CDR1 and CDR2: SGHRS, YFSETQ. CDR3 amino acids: CASSGTSGEAYIGTSGTDTQYF. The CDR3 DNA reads TGCGCCAGCAGCGGGACCTCAGGGGAGGCTTACATTGGGACTAGCGGCACAGATACGCAGTATTTT.

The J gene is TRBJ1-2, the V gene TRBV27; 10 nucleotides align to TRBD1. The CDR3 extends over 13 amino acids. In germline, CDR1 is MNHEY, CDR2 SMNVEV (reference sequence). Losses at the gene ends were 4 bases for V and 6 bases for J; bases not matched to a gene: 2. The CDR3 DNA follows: TGTGCCAGCAGTTCGACAGGGGGCAATGGCTACACCTTC. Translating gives CASSSTGGNGYTF.

This chain's CDR3 is CASSLQSRDSSYEQYF. The CDR3, as DNA: TGTGCCAGCAGCCTACAATCCCGGGACAGCTCCTACGAGCAGTACTTC. The rearrangement uses TRBV11-3 and TRBJ2-7, with 7 bases aligning to TRBD1. CDR1 and CDR2 from the germline V gene are SGHNT and YENEEA. J was trimmed by 0 bases and V by 5 bases; bases with no gene match: 10. This CDR3 contains 16 residues.

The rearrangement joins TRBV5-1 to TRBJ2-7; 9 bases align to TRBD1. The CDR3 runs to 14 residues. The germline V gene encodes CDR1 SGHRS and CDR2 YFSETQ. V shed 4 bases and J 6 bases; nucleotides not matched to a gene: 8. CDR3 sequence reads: CASSKFGQGTEQYF. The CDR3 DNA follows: TGCGCCAGCAGCAAATTTGGACAGGGGACCGAGCAGTACTTC.

CDR3 nucleotides: TGTGCCAGCAGCTTGTCACTAGCGGGTTTACTAACAGATACGCAGTATTTT. The encoded protein is CASSLSLAGLLTDTQYF. The chain links TRBV5-6 to TRBJ2-3, with 9 bases aligning to TRBD2. J was trimmed by 3 bases and V by 1 base; bases with no gene match: 9. This CDR3 comprises 17 residues. Germline V gives CDR1 SGHDT, CDR2 YYEEEE.

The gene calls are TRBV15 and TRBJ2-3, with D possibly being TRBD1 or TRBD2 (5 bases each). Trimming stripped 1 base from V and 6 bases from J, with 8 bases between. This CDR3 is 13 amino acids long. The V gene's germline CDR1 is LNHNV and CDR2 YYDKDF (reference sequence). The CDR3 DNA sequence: TGTGCCACCAGCAGAGGAGGGGAGGATACGCAGTATTTT. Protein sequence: CATSRGGEDTQYF.

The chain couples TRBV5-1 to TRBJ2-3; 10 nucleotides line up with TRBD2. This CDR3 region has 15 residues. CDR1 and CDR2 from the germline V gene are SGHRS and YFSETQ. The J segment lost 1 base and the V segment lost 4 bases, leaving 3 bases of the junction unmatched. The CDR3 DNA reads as TGCGCCAGCAGCGCCACTAGCGGGGGCACAGATACGCAGTATTTT. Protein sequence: CASSATSGGTDTQYF.

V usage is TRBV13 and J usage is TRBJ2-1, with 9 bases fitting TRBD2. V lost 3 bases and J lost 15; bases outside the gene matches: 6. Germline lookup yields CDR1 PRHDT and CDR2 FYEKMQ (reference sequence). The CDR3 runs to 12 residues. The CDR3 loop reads CASSFSGSLVFF. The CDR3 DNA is TGTGCCAGCAGCTTTAGCGGGAGTCTGGTGTTCTTC.

CDR3 DNA sequence: TGTGCCAGCAGCCTAAGCACAGATACGCAGTATTTT. Amino acid sequence: CASSLSTDTQYF. J is TRBJ2-3 and V is TRBV7-2; D unresolved. The CDR3 is made up of 12 amino acids. The germline CDR1 and CDR2 sequences are SGHTA and FQGNSA. The V gene lost 5 bases and the J gene lost 0 bases, with 3 bases spanning the gap.